These 2 T cell receptor beta chains share one sample of origin, sequenced in a study of T cells in Graves' hyperthyroidism and ophthalmopathy (dated 2019 in TCRdb). Libraries came from multiplex PCR. Sequencing was performed on an Illumina HiSeq 2000. TCR beta CDR3 regions were amplified from RNA transcripts. For the first round of RT-PCR on the TCR CDR3, the HTBI primer set was used together with the Qiagen OneStep RT-PCR kit. The raw public data were reprocessed by TCRdb itself: fastp quality trimming at Q25, MiXCR clonotype calling, in-frame beta chains only. Duplicate CDR3 protein sequences are folded into a single record with the most common DNA and genes. For this sample there are approximately 430,000 distinct CDR3 sequences; about 15% appear just once. The ten biggest clones cover almost 8% of the sample. The source material was blood. The receptors stem from a woman aged 18-35 years with Graves' hyperthyroidism.

With regard to this clonotype: This could be a read error, since a much larger clone is one nucleotide away. The rearrangement joins TRBV7-2 to TRBJ2-1; TRBD2 matches at 10 bases. The CDR3 consists of 15 residues. The germline CDR1 and CDR2 sequences are SGHTA and FQGNSA. For the CDR3, the DNA is TGTGCCAGCAGCGCCTGGACTAGCGGCAACAATGAGCAGCTCTTC. Amino acid sequence: CASSAWTSGNNEQLF.

This clonotype was seen ten or more times. The chain carries TRBV9 and TRBJ2-5, with D unresolved. The CDR3 has 13 amino acids. Germline lookup yields CDR1 SGDLS and CDR2 YYNGEE. The V end lost 2 bases, the J end lost 3 bases, and 8 bases lay between the germline ends. The CDR3 here is CASSVDPEETQYF. CDR3 in DNA: TGTGCCAGCAGCGTGGACCCCGAAGAGACCCAGTACTTC.